Presented here are 13 T cell receptor beta chains from one specimen sequenced in a study of T cell responses to AZD1222 COVID-19 vaccine. Some clones are missing from TCRdb's copy, which holds only in-frame ones; the method was immunoSEQ multiplex PCR. The sample contains 55,000 to 75,000 clones, 79% of which appear only once. The source was peripheral blood, collected on day 0 of MenACWY control vaccination. Receptors originate from an adult in good health.

There are a few counts of this clone. The genes are TRBV5-8 and TRBJ2-1; possible D gene TRBD2, 6 bases. CDR3 size: 19 residues. Trimming removed 2 bases from V and 1 base from J, with 22 bases in between. Germline lookup yields CDR1 SGHTS and CDR2 YDEGEE. CDR3 in amino acids: CASSFSGLAVAMSYNEQFF. DNA of the CDR3: TGTGCCAGCAGCTTTTCGGGACTCGCTGTCGCTATGTCCTACAATGAGCAGTTCTTC.

V gene TRBV28 combines with J gene TRBJ2-2, with D possibly TRBD1 on 6 matching bases. Germline values: CDR1 MDHEN, CDR2 SYDVKM. The ends were cut back, 5 bases at V and 3 bases at J, with 10 bases in the middle. The CDR3 has 14 residues. The DNA of the CDR3 is TGTGCCAGCAGTCCGGACAGCGACACCGGGGAGCTGTTTTTT. Translation: CASSPDSDTGELFF.

This clone was seen more than once but under ten times. V gene TRBV7-9 combines with J gene TRBJ2-7; 7 bases agree with TRBD2. Germline V CDR1 and CDR2: SEHNR, FQNEAQ (reference sequence). The CDR3 consists of 13 residues. V shed 0 bases, J shed 6 bases, and the junction held 2 bases outside the gene matches. The CDR3 region is CASSLATSCEQYF. The CDR3 coding sequence is TGTGCCAGCAGCTTAGCGACTAGCTGCGAGCAGTACTTC.

The V and J genes are TRBV6-5 and TRBJ2-3, with D perhaps TRBD1 (6 bases). The length of the CDR3 is 13 residues. Trimming removed 10 bases from V and 4 bases from J, with 15 bases in between. CDR1 is MNHEY, CDR2 SVGAGI, per germline. The CDR3 sequence is CAILQAGADTQYF. The CDR3 bases are TGTGCCATCCTTCAGGCAGGGGCAGATACGCAGTATTTT.

The rearrangement links TRBV18 to TRBJ1-1; perhaps TRBD1 as D (5 bases). This CDR3 has 14 amino acids. Germline loops: CDR1 KGHSH, CDR2 LQKENI. V was clipped by 3 bases and J by 4 bases, with 12 bases between them. The CDR3 coding sequence is TGTGCCAGCTCACCCAACGGGGGTAGCACTGAAGCTTTCTTT. This codes for CASSPNGGSTEAFF.

The rearrangement joins TRBV7-8 to TRBJ1-6, with D possibly TRBD1 on 6 matching bases. V shed 6 bases and J shed 5 bases, with 11 bases lying between them. Per the germline V gene, CDR1 is SGHVS and CDR2 is FQNEAQ. The CDR3 runs 14 residues. Written as DNA, the CDR3 is TGTGCCAGCAGACAAGGGGGGGATAATTCACCCCTCCACTTT. Residues: CASRQGGDNSPLHF.

V gene TRBV19 combines with J gene TRBJ1-2, with 9 bases lining up with TRBD1. This CDR3 comprises 14 residues. The trim removed 4 bases at V and 3 bases at J, leaving 3 bases unmatched. Per germline, CDR1 LNHDA and CDR2 SQIVND (reference sequence). This CDR3 is CASSKGQGDYGYTF. As DNA, the CDR3 is TGTGCCAGTAGTAAGGGACAGGGAGACTATGGCTACACCTTC. Complete variable domain (other parts from reference TRBV19 and TRBJ1-2): DGGITQSPKYLFRKEGQNVTLSCEQNLNHDAMYWYRQDPGQGLRLIYYSQIVNDFQKGDIAEGYSVSREKKESFPLTVTSAQKNPTAFYLCASSKGQGDYGYTFGSGTRLTVV.

The chain couples TRBV6-2 or TRBV6-3 to TRBJ2-3, with D perhaps assigned TRBD1 or TRBD2 (5 bases each). The CDR3 extends over 17 amino acids. Trimming took 0 bases from V and 2 from J, leaving 15 bases between them. Germline values: CDR1 MNHEY, CDR2 SVGEGT. CDR3 in amino acids: CASSYSPQGRPTDTQYF. The CDR3 DNA follows: TGTGCCAGCAGTTACTCGCCTCAGGGACGGCCCACAGATACGCAGTATTTT.

The chain carries TRBV6-5 and TRBJ1-5; 9 nucleotides agree with TRBD1. The CDR3 is 14 residues long. V lost 7 bases to trimming and J lost 6 bases; unmatched junction nucleotides: 7. In germline, CDR1 is MNHEY, CDR2 SVGAGI. CDR3 nucleotide sequence: TGTGCCAGCACCGCACAGGGGGCGGTTCAGCCCCAGCATTTT. The encoded protein is CASTAQGAVQPQHF.

The gene calls are TRBV7-3 and TRBJ2-1; 7 bases fit TRBD2. The J segment lost 7 bases and the V segment lost 4 bases, leaving 4 bases of the junction unmatched. Per germline, CDR1 SGHTA and CDR2 FQGTGA. The CDR3 sequence is 13 residues long. The CDR3 loop reads CASSSLRGNEQFF. In DNA form, the CDR3 reads TGTGCCAGCAGCTCCCTGCGGGGGAATGAGCAGTTCTTC.

V and J are TRBV12-3 or TRBV12-4 and TRBJ1-1; 8 bases are shared with TRBD1. The V and J ends lost 8 bases and 4 bases, in that order; junction bases with no gene match: 6. The CDR3 runs to 13 residues. CDR3 bases: TGTGCCAGCCAGGGACAGGCCATCACTGAAGCTTTCTTT. Protein sequence: CASQGQAITEAFF.

The chain uses TRBV28 and TRBJ1-3; unclear D gene. The germline V gene encodes CDR1 MDHEN and CDR2 SYDVKM. V lost 5 bases to trimming and J lost 4 bases, with 9 bases between them. The CDR3 is made up of 13 amino acids. The DNA for the CDR3 is TGTGCCAGCAGTAGGCAGACCGGAAACACCATATATTTT. As protein: CASSRQTGNTIYF.

V and J are TRBV3-1 (or the pseudogene TRBV3-2) and TRBJ2-3; TRBD2 aligns across 11 bases. After removal of 4 bases from V and 3 bases from J, the junction contained 3 bases not matched to a gene. Germline V gene data show CDR1 as LGHDT and CDR2 as YNNKEL (reference sequence). The CDR3 length is 15 residues. This chain's CDR3 is CASSPTSGNTDTQYF. CDR3 in DNA: TGTGCCAGCAGCCCGACTAGCGGGAATACAGATACGCAGTATTTT.